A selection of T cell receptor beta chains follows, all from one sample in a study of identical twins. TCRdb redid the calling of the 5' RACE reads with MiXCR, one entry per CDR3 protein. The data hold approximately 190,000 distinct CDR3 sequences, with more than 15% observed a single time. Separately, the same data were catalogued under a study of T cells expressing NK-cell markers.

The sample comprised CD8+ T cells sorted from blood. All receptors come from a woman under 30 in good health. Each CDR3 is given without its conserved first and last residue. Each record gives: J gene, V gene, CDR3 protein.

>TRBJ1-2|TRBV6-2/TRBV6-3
ASNLLGRSDGYT
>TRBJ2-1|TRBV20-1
SARGWTSGEQF
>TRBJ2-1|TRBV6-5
ASSYSTGGPGNEQF
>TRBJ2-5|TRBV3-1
ASSPPSRGRDGWGSQY
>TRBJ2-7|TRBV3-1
ASSQDRRDSYEQY
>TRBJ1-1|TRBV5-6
ASSYPRTGGEDTEAF
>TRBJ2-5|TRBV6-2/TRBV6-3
ASTGLVETQY
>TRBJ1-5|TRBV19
ASREGGGNNQPQH
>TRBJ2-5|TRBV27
ASKGLWLAGGAKQETQY
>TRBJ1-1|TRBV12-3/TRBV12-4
ASSSGHSTEAF
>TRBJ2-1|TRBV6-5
ASSYFGDSSYNEQF
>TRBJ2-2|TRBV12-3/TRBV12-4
ASNGGTGELF
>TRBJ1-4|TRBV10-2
ASSEEGGYEKLF
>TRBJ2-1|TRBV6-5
ASSYWASGVPYNEQF
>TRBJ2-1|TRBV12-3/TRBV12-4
ASSPPSFTQF
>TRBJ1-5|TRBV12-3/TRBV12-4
ASSGTEMRQPQH
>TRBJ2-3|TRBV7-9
ASSLGQGAQDTQY
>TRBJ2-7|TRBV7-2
ASSISGARTYEQY
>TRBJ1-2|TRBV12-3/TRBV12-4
ASSLKTGSNYGYT
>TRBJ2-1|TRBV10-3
AIGGQKGRVTYNEQF
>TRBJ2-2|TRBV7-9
ASSLSRDRSNTGELF
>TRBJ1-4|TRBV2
ASSEVDTISEKLF
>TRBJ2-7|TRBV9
ASSVQAGGGYEQY
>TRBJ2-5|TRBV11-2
ASIRTSGGETQY
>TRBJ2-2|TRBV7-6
ASSSPRGGDTGELF
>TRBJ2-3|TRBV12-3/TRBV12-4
ASTLGGRADTQY
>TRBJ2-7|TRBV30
AWSVLSGTYEQY